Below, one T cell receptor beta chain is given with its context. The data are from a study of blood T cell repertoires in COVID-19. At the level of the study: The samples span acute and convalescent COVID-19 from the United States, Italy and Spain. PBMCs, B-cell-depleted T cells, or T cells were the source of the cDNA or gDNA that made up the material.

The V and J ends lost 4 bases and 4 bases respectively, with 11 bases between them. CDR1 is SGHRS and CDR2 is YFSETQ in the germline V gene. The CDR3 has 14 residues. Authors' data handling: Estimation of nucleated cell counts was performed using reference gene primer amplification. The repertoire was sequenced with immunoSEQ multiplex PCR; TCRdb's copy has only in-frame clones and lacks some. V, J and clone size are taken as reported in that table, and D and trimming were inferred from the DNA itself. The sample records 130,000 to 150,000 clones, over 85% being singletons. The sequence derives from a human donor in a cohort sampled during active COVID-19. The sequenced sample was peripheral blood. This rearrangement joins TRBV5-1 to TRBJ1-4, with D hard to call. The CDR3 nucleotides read TGCGCCAGCAGCATGGACGGACTTAATGAAAAACTGTTTTTT. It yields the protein CASSMDGLNEKLFF.